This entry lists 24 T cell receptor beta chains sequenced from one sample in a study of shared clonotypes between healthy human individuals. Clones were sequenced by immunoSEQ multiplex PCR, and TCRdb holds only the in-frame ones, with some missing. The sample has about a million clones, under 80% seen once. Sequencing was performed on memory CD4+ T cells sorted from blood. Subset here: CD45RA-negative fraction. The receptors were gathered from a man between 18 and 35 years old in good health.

In DNA form, the CDR3 reads TGTGCCAGCAGCTCTGCGGGTGGGGACTACGAGCAGTACTTC. Protein sequence: CASSSAGGDYEQYF. V and J are TRBV28 and TRBJ2-7, with D possibly TRBD2 on 5 matching bases. This CDR3 is built from 14 residues. CDR1 is MDHEN, CDR2 SYDVKM, per germline. With 6 bases removed from V and 3 bases from J, the gap between germline ends came to 15 bases.

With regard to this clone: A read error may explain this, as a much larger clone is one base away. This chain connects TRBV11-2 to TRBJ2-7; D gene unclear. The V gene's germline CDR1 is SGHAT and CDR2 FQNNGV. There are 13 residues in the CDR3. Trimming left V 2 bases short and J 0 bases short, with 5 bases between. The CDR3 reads CASSLLSSYEQYF. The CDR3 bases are TGTGCCAGCAGCTTACTGAGCTCCTACGAGCAGTACTTC.

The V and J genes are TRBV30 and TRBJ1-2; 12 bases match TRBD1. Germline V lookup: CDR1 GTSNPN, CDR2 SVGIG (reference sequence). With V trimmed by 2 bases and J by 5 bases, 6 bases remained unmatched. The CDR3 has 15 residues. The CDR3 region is CAWSKPGQGAYGYTF. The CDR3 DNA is TGTGCCTGGAGTAAACCGGGACAGGGGGCTTATGGCTACACCTTC.

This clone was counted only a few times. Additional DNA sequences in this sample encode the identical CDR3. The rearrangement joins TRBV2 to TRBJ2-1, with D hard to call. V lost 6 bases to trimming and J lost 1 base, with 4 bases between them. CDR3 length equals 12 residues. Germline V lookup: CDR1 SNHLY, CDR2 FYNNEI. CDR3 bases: TGTGCCAGCAGCGTATCCTACAATGAGCAGTTCTTC. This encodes CASSVSYNEQFF. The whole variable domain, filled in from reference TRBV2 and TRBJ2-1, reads EPEVTQTPSHQVTQMGQEVILRCVPISNHLYFYWYRQILGQKVEFLVSFYNNEISEKSEIFDDQFSVERPDGSNFTLKIRSTKLEDSAMYFCASSVSYNEQFFGPGTRLTVL.

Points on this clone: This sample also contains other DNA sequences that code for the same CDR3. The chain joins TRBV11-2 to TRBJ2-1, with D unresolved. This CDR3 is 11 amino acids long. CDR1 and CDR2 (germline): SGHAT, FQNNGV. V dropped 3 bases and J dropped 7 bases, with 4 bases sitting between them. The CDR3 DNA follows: TGTGCCAGCAGCTTTCTAAATGAGCAGTTCTTC. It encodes CASSFLNEQFF.

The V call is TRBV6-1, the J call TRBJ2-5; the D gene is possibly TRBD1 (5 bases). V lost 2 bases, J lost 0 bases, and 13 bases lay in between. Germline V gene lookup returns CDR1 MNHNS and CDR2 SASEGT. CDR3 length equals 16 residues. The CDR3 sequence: CASSEWGSKYQETQYF. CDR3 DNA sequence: TGTGCCAGCAGTGAATGGGGCAGTAAGTACCAAGAGACCCAGTACTTC.

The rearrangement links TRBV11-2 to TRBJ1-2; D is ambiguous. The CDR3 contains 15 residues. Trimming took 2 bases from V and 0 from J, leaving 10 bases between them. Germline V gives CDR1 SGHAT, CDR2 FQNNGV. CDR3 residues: CASSLTDESNYGYTF. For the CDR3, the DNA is TGTGCCAGCAGCTTAACTGACGAGTCTAACTATGGCTACACCTTC.

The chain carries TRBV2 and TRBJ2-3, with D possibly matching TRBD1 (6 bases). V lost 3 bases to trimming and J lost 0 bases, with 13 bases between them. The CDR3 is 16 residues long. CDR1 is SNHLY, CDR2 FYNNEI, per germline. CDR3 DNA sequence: TGTGCCAGCAGTGAGGGGGCCTCCCATAGCACAGATACGCAGTATTTT. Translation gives CASSEGASHSTDTQYF. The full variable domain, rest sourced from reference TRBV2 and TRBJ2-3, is EPEVTQTPSHQVTQMGQEVILRCVPISNHLYFYWYRQILGQKVEFLVSFYNNEISEKSEIFDDQFSVERPDGSNFTLKIRSTKLEDSAMYFCASSEGASHSTDTQYFGPGTRLTVL.

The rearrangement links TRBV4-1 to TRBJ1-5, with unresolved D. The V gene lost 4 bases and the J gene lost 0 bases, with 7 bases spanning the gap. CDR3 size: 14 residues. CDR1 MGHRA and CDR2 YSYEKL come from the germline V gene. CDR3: CASSPQISNQPQHF. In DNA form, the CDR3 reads TGCGCCAGCAGCCCACAGATTAGCAATCAGCCCCAGCATTTT.

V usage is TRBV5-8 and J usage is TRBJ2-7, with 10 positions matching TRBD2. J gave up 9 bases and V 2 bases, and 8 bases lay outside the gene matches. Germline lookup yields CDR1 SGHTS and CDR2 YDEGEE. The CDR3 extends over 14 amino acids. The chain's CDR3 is CASSFQRGGSAQYF. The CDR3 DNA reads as TGTGCCAGCAGCTTCCAGCGGGGGGGGAGTGCGCAGTACTTC.

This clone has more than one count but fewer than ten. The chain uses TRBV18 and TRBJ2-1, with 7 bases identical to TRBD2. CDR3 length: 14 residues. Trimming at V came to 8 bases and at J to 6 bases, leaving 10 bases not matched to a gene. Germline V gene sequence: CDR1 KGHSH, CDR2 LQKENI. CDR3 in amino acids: CASRGEGTFNEQFF. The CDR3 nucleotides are TGTGCCAGCCGTGGGGAGGGGACTTTCAATGAGCAGTTCTTC.

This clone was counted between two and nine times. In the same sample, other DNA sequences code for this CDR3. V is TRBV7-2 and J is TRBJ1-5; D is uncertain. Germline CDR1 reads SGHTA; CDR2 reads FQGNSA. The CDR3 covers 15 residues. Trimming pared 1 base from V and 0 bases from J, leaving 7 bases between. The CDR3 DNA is TGTGCCAGCAGCTTAGATCCCGCTAGCAATCAGCCCCAGCATTTT. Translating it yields CASSLDPASNQPQHF.

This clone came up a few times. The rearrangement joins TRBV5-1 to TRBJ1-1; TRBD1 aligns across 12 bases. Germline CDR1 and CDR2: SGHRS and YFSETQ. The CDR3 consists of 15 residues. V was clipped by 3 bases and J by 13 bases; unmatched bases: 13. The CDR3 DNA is TGCGCCAGCAGCTCTTCCCCTACCGGGACAGGGGGCGATTTCTTT. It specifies CASSSSPTGTGGDFF.

CDR3 amino acids: CSVGGGMETQYF. The CDR3 nucleotides are TGCAGCGTTGGTGGCGGGATGGAGACCCAGTACTTC. The V and J genes are TRBV29-1 and TRBJ2-5; tentatively, D is TRBD2 (6 bases). V lost 4 bases and J lost 5, with 11 bases in between. CDR1 and CDR2 from the germline V gene are SQVTM and ANQGSEA. CDR3 length: 12 residues.

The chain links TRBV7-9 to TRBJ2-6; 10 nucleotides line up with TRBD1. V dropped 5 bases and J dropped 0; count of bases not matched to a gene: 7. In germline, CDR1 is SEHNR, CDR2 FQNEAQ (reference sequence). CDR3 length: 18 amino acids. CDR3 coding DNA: TGTGCCAGCAGCCGGGACAGGGGATCGAGCTCTGGGGCCAACGTCCTGACTTTC. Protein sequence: CASSRDRGSSSGANVLTF.

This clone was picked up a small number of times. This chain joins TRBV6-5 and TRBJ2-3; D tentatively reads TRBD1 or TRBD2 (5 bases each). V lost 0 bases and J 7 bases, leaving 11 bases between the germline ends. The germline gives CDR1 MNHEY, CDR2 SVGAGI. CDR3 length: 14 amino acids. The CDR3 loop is CASSYSRGGYTQYF. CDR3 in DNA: TGTGCCAGCAGTTACTCCCGGGGCGGCTATACGCAGTATTTT.

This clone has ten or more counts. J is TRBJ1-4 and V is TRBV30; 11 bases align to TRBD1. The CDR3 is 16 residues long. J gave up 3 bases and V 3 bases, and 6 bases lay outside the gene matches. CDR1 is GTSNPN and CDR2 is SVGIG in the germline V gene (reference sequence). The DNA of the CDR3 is TGTGCCTGGAGCGGACAGGGGGCTGGGGCTAATGAAAAACTGTTTTTT. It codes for CAWSGQGAGANEKLFF.

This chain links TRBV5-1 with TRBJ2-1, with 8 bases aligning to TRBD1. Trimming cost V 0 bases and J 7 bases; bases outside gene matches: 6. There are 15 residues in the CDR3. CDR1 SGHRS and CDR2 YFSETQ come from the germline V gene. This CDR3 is CASSLEDRVGNEQFF. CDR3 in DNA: TGCGCCAGCAGCTTGGAGGACAGGGTAGGGAATGAGCAGTTCTTC.

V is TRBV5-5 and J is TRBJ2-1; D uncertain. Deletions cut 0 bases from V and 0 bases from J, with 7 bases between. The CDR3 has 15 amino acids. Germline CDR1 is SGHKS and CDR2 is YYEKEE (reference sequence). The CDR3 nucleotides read TGTGCCAGCAGCTTGGGACTGCACTCCTACAATGAGCAGTTCTTC. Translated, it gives CASSLGLHSYNEQFF.

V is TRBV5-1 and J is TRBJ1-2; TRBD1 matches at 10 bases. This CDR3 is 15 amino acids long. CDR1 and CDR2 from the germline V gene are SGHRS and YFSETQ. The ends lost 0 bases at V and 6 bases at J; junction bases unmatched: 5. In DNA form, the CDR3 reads TGCGCCAGCAGCTTGGGACAGGGGGCGATAGATGGCTACACCTTC. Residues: CASSLGQGAIDGYTF.

DNA for the CDR3: TGCGCCAGCAGCTCCGGAAGGTCACAGGGTTACGAGCAGTACTTC. It codes for CASSSGRSQGYEQYF. The J gene is TRBJ2-7, the V gene TRBV5-1; D is perhaps TRBD1 (6 bases). The germline V and J ends were trimmed by 3 bases and 4 bases, with 17 bases remaining between them. There are 15 residues in the CDR3. The V gene's germline CDR1 is SGHRS and CDR2 YFSETQ.

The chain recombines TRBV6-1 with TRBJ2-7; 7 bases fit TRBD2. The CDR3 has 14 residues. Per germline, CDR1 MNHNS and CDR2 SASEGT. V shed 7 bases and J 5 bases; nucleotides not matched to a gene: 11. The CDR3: CASIYTGSGDEQYF. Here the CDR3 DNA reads TGTGCCAGCATCTATACCGGGAGCGGGGACGAGCAGTACTTC.

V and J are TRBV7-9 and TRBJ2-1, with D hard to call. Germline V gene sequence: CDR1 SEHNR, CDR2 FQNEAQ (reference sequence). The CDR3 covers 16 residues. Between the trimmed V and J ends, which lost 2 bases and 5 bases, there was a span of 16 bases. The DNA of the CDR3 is TGTGCCAGCAGCTTATCCAGAGCGACAACCAACAATGAGCAGTTCTTC. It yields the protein CASSLSRATTNNEQFF. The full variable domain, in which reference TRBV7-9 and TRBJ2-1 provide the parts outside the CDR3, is DTGVSQNPRHKITKRGQNVTFRCDPISEHNRLYWYRQTLGQGPEFLTYFQNEAQLEKSRLLSDRFSAERPKGSFSTLEIQRTEQGDSAMYLCASSLSRATTNNEQFFGPGTRLTVL.

CDR3 in amino acids: CASSRTGTNTGELFF. The CDR3 nucleotides read TGTGCCAGCAGTAGGACAGGAACGAACACCGGGGAGCTGTTTTTT. V gene TRBV6-4 combines with J gene TRBJ2-2; 7 positions agree with TRBD1. The CDR3 consists of 15 residues. V was clipped by 5 bases and J by 0 bases; unmatched bases: 3. The germline V gene has CDR1 MRHNA and CDR2 SNTAGT.